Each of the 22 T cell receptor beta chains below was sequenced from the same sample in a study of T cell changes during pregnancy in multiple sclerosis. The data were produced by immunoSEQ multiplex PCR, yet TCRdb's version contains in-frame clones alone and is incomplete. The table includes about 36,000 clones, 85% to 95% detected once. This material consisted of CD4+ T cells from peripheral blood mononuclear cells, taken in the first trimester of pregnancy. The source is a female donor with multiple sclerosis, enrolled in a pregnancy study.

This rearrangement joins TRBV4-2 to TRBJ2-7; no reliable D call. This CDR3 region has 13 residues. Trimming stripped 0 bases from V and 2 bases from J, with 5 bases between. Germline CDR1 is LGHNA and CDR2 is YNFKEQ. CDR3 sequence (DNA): TGTGCCAGCAGCCAAGATCGGGCCTACGAGCAGTACTTC. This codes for CASSQDRAYEQYF.

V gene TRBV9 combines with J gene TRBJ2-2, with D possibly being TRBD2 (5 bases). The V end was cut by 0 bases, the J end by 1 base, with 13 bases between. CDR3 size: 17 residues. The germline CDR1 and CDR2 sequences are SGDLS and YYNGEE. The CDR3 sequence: CASSVEETGRNTGELFF. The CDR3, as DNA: TGTGCCAGCAGCGTAGAGGAGACGGGGAGGAACACCGGGGAGCTGTTTTTT. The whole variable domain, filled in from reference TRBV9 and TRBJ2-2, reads DSGVTQTPKHLITATGQRVTLRCSPRSGDLSVYWYQQSLDQGLQFLIQYYNGEERAKGNILERFSAQQFPDLHSELNLSSLELGDSALYFCASSVEETGRNTGELFFGEGSRLTVL.

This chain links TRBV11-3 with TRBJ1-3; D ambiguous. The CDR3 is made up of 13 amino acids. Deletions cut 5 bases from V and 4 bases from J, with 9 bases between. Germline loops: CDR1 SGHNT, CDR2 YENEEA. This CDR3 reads CASSPELGNTIYF. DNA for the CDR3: TGTGCCAGCAGCCCCGAACTGGGAAACACCATATATTTT.

DNA of the CDR3: TGTGCCAGCAGTGGAGACACTTCCTCTGGAAACACCATATATTTT. Encoded protein: CASSGDTSSGNTIYF. The rearrangement uses TRBV6-1 and TRBJ1-3, with no clear D. Germline loops: CDR1 MNHNS, CDR2 SASEGT. The length of the CDR3 is 15 residues. The germline V and J ends were trimmed by 4 bases and 0 bases, with 10 bases remaining between them.

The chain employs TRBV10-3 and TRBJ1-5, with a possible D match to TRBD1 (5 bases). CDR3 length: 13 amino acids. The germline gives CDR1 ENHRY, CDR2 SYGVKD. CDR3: CATGSGQGQPQHF. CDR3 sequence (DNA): TGTGCTACGGGCTCCGGGCAGGGTCAGCCCCAGCATTTT.

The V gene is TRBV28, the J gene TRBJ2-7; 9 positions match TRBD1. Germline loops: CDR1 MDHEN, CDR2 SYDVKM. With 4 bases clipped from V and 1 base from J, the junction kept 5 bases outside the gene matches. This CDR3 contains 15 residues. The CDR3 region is CASSSDRGSSYEQYF. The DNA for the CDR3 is TGTGCCAGCAGTTCGGACAGGGGCTCTTCCTACGAGCAGTACTTC.

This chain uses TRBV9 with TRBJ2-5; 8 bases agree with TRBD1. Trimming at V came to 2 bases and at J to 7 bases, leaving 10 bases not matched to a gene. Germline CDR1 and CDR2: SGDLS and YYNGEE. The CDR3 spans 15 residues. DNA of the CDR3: TGTGCCAGCAGCGTGGGGACAGGCCCTTCGACGACCCAGTACTTC. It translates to CASSVGTGPSTTQYF.

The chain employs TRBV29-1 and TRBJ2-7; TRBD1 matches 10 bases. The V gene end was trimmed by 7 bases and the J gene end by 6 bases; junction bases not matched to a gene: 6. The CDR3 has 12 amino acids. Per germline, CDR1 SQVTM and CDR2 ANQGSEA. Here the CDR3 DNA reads TGCAGCGCCGAGGGACAGGGGCGCGAGCAGTACTTC. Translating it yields CSAEGQGREQYF.

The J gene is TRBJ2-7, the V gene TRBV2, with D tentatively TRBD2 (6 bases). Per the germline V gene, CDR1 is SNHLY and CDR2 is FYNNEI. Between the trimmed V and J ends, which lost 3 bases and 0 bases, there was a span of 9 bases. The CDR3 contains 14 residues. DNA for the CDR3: TGTGCCAGCAGTGAGATGCGGGGCTCCTACGAGCAGTACTTC. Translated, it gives CASSEMRGSYEQYF.

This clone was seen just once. This chain's CDR3 is CASSPQRGGSETQYF. In DNA, the CDR3 is TGTGCCAGCAGCCCCCAGCGAGGGGGCTCAGAGACCCAGTACTTC. The chain links TRBV7-2 to TRBJ2-5, with 7 bases fitting TRBD1. CDR3 length equals 15 residues. Unmatched junction bases numbered 10, after V lost 5 bases and J lost 4 bases. The germline V gene encodes CDR1 SGHTA and CDR2 FQGNSA.

CDR3 loop: CATSREYREGYGYTF. CDR3 DNA sequence: TGTGCCACCAGCAGAGAGTACAGGGAGGGCTATGGCTACACCTTC. J is TRBJ1-2 and V is TRBV15, with D possibly TRBD1 on 6 matching bases. The CDR3 has 15 residues. CDR1 and CDR2 (germline): LNHNV, YYDKDF (reference sequence). The ends were cut back, 0 bases at V and 4 bases at J, with 12 bases in the middle.

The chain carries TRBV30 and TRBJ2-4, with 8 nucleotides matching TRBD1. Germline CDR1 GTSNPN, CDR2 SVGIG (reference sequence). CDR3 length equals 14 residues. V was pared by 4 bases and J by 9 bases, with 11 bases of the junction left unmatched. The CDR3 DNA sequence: TGTGCCTGGAAATCGACAGGGGCGATAGGCATTCAGTACTTC. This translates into CAWKSTGAIGIQYF.

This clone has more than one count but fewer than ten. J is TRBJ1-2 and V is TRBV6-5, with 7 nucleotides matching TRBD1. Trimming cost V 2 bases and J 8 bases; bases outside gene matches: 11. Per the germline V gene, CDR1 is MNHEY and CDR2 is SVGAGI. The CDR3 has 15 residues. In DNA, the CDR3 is TGTGCCAGCAGTTACCAACCGACAGGGATGCACGGCTACACCTTC. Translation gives CASSYQPTGMHGYTF.

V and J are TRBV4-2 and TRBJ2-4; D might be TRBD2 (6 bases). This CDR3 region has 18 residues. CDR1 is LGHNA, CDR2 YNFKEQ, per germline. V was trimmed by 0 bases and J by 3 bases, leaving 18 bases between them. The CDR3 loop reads CASSQDVVGGGGKNIQYF. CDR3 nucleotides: TGTGCCAGCAGCCAAGATGTAGTGGGAGGAGGTGGCAAAAACATTCAGTACTTC.

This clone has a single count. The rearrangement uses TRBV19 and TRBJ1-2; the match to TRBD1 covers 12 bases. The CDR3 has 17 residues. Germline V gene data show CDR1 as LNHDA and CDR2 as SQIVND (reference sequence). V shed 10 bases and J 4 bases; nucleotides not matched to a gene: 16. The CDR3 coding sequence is TGTGCCACCCGACGTGGGGACAGGGGGCTGGTTGGCTATGGCTACACCTTC. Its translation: CATRRGDRGLVGYGYTF.

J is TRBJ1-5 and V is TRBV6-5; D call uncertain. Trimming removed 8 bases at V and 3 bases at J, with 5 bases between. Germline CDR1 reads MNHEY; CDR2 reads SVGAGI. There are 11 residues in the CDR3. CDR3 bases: TGTGCCAGCGGGCTCAATCAGCCCCAGCATTTT. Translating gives CASGLNQPQHF.

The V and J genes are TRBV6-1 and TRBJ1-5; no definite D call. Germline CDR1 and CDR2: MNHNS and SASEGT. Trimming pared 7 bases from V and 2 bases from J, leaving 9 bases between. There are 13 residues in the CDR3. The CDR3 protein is CASTGKGNQPQHF. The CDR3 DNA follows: TGTGCCAGCACGGGAAAGGGCAATCAGCCCCAGCATTTT.

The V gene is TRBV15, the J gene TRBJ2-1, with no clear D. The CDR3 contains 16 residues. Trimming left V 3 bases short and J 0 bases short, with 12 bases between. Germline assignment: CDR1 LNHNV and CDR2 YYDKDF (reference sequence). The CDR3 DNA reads TGTGCCACCAGCAGTCAACATTCGTCCTCCTACAATGAGCAGTTCTTC. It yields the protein CATSSQHSSSYNEQFF.

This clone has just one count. CDR3 residues: CASSLNRANVLTF. The CDR3 DNA is TGTGCCAGCAGCTTAAACAGGGCCAACGTCCTGACTTTC. V and J are TRBV7-2 and TRBJ2-6; D is unresolved. Trimming stripped 2 bases from V and 5 bases from J, with 4 bases between. Germline V CDR1 and CDR2: SGHTA, FQGNSA. CDR3 length: 13 amino acids.

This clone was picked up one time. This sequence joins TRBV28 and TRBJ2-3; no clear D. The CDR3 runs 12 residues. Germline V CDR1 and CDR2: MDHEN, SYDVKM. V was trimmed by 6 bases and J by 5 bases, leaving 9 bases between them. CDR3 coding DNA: TGTGCCAGCAGCCTAGTGAGAGATACGCAGTATTTT. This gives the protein CASSLVRDTQYF.

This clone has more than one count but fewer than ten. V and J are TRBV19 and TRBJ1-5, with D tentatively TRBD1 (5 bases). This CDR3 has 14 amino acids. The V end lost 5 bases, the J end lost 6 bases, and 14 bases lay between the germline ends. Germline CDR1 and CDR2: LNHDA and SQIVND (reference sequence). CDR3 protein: CASSLGAGGQPQHF. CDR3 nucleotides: TGTGCCAGTAGTTTAGGGGCGGGAGGTCAGCCCCAGCATTTT.

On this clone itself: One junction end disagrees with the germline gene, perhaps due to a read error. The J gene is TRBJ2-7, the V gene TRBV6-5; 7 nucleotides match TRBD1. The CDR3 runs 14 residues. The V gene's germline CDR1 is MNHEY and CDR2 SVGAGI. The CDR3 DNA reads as TGTGCCACCAGTCGACCGGGACAGTCCTACGAGCAGTACTTC. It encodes CATSRPGQSYEQYF.